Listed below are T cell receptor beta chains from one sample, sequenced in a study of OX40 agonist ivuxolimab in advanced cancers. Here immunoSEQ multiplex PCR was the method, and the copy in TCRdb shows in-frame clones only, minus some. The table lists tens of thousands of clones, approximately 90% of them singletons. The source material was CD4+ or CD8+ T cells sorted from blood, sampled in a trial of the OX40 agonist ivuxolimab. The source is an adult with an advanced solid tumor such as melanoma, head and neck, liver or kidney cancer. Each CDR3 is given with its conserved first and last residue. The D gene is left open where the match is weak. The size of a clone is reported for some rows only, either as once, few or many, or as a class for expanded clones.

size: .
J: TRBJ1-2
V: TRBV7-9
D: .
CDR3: CASSLGQNYGYTF
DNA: TGTGCCAGCAGCTTAGGGCAGAACTATGGCTACACCTTC

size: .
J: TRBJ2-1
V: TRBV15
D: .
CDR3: CATSRARQLAMGNEQFF
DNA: TGTGCCACCAGCAGAGCTAGGCAGCTAGCGATGGGTAATGAGCAGTTCTTC

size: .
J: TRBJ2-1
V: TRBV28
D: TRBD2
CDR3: CATTTSGKSNEQFF
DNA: TGTGCCACCACGACTAGCGGAAAGTCCAATGAGCAGTTCTTC

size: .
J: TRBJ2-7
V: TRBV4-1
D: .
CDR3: CASSQGQGNYEQYF
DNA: TGCGCCAGCAGCCAAGGGCAAGGGAACTACGAGCAGTACTTC

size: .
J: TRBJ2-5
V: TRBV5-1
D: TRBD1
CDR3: CASSTDGQGKTQYF
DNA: TGCGCCAGCAGCACGGACGGACAGGGGAAGACCCAGTACTTC

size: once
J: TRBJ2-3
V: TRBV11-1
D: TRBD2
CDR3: CASSVSLLAGSINTQYF
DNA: TGTGCCAGCAGCGTTAGCCTCCTAGCGGGGAGCATAAATACGCAGTATTTT

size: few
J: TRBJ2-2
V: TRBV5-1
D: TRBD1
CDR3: CASSQRTGEAGELFF
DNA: TGCGCCAGCAGCCAAAGGACAGGGGAGGCCGGGGAGCTGTTTTTT

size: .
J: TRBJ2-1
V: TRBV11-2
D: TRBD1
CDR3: CASSPGQGTYNEQFF
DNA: TGTGCCAGCAGCCCGGGACAGGGAACCTACAATGAGCAGTTCTTC

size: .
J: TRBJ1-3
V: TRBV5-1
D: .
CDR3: CASSLDRPGSTIYF
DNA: TGCGCCAGCAGCTTAGACAGGCCGGGGTCCACCATATATTTT

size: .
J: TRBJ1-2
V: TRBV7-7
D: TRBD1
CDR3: CASIPDRDRGYGYTF
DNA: TGTGCTAGCATTCCAGACCGGGACAGGGGCTATGGCTACACCTTC

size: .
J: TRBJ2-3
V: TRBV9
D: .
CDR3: CASSVVSSTDTQYF
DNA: TGTGCCAGCAGCGTAGTATCAAGCACAGATACGCAGTATTTT

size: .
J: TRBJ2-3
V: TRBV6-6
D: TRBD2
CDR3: CASSSVAGDTQYF
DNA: TGTGCCAGCAGTTCGGTAGCGGGTGATACGCAGTATTTT

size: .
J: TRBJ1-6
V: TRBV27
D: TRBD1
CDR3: CASRQGAENNSPLHF
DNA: TGTGCCAGCCGACAGGGGGCAGAAAATAATTCACCCCTCCACTTT

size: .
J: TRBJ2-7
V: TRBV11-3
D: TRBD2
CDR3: CASSLDGQTSAAYEQYF
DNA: TGTGCCAGCAGCTTAGATGGCCAGACTAGCGCCGCCTACGAGCAGTACTTC

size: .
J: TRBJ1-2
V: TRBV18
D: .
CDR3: CASSPPQGRDGYTF
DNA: TGTGCCAGCTCACCACCCCAGGGTCGAGATGGCTACACCTTC

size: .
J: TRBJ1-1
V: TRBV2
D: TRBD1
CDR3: CASSRDRSSSEAFF
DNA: TGTGCCAGCAGCCGGGACAGGTCATCATCCGAAGCTTTCTTT